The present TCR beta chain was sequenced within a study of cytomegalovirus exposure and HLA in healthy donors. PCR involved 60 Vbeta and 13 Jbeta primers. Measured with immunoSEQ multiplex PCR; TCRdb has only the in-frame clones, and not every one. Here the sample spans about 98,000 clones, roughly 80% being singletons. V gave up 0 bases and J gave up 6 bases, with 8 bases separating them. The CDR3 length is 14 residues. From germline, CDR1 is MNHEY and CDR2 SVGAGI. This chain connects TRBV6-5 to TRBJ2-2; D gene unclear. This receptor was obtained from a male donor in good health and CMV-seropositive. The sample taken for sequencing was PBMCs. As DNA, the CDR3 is TGTGCCAGCAGTTACTCGATAGTCGCCGGGGAGCTGTTTTTT. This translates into CASSYSIVAGELFF.